The sequence of this T cell receptor (beta chain) was determined in a study of CXCR3-negative and CXCR3-positive naive CD8 T cells. Turning to the study itself: A total of 130 million to 150 million TRB reads was generated, with about 1.5 +/- 0.3 million per library.

As concerns this clonotype: The antigen remains undetermined.

This CDR3 region has 15 residues. Germline CDR1 SGHVS, CDR2 FNYEAQ. Naive CD8+ T lymphocytes were specified as CD45RO-CCR7+CD27+CD95-. Study results and caveats: Naive subsets did not differ in surface CD5, and the authors estimated TCR strength using properties of the TRB CDR3. CXCR3-positive naive cells carried more hydrophobic TRB CDR3s than CXCR3-negative ones.

UMI-labeled 5' RACE TRB cDNA libraries were prepared from the cells. TCRdb re-analyzed the 5' RACE reads; it lists each CDR3 protein once, without DNA. The record lists 65,000 to 95,000 distinct CDR3 sequences, of which the ten most abundant hold 1.5% to 2%. Material: naive CXCR3- CD8+ T cells from blood. Indicated subset: CD45RO-CCR7+CD27+CD95- naive CD8+ T cells lacking CXCR3 (TNR3-). The rearrangement joins TRBV7-6 to TRBJ2-1. The clonotype comes from a human donor in good health. Some clones in this sample may be carry-over from other donors' samples. CDR3: CASSLDLDSYNEQFF.